These 29 T cell receptor beta chains were sequenced from one sample in a study of shared clonotypes between healthy human individuals. TCRdb keeps only in-frame clones here, not all; method: immunoSEQ multiplex PCR. The sample has 2 million to 2.5 million clones, 90% to 95% seen once. Input material: naive CD4+ T cells from PBMCs. Subset denoted: CD45RA+ positively selected. Receptor source: a man aged 18 to 30 in good health. Some clones in this sample may be carry-over from other donors' samples.

This clone occurred once. Within the sample, other DNA sequences also encode this same CDR3. CDR3 residues: CASSLDGGTGELFF. As DNA, the CDR3 is TGTGCCAGCAGCTTGGACGGGGGCACCGGGGAGCTGTTTTTT. This chain connects TRBV5-4 to TRBJ2-2, with a possible D match to TRBD2 (6 bases). CDR3 length: 14 amino acids. Trimming removed 0 bases from V and 4 bases from J, with 7 bases in between. Germline CDR1 is SGHNT and CDR2 is YYREEE (reference sequence).

The CDR3 bases are TGTGCCAGCAGCGTAGTAGGGACTAGCGAGGGAGAGCAGTACTTC. This translates into CASSVVGTSEGEQYF. The chain combines TRBV9 with TRBJ2-7, with 10 bases matching TRBD2. V shed 0 bases and J 7 bases; nucleotides not matched to a gene: 7. CDR1 and CDR2 (germline): SGDLS, YYNGEE. This CDR3 is built from 15 residues.

The chain uses TRBV4-2 and TRBJ2-1, with 10 nucleotides matching TRBD2. Germline assignment: CDR1 LGHNA and CDR2 YNFKEQ. V lost 0 bases, J lost 6 bases, and 8 bases stayed unmatched. This CDR3 region has 17 residues. The CDR3 loop is CASSQDLGTSGTNEQFF. The DNA for the CDR3 is TGTGCCAGCAGCCAAGATCTGGGCACTAGCGGGACCAATGAGCAGTTCTTC.

The chain joins TRBV28 to TRBJ1-2; perhaps TRBD1 as D (6 bases). Germline V gives CDR1 MDHEN, CDR2 SYDVKM. V was shortened by 2 bases and J by 3 bases, with 16 bases between the two germline ends. The CDR3 consists of 16 residues. The CDR3 reads CASSLISGGLDYGYTF. Here the CDR3 DNA reads TGTGCCAGCAGTTTAATCTCGGGGGGCCTGGACTATGGCTACACCTTC.

Regarding this clone: This sample includes further DNA sequences coding for the same CDR3. The CDR3 reads CASTGGYEQYF. CDR3 DNA sequence: TGTGCCAGCACCGGGGGTTACGAGCAGTACTTC. The rearrangement uses TRBV28 and TRBJ2-7; a weak D match, TRBD2 (6 bases). CDR3 size: 11 residues. Trimming left V 7 bases short and J 4 bases short, with 8 bases between. From germline, CDR1 is MDHEN and CDR2 SYDVKM.

The chain links TRBV9 to TRBJ2-7; 8 bases align to TRBD2. The length of the CDR3 is 14 residues. Germline V CDR1 and CDR2: SGDLS, YYNGEE. Losses at the gene ends were 4 bases for V and 9 bases for J; bases not matched to a gene: 12. The CDR3: CASSTGGPLGRQYF. CDR3 bases: TGTGCCAGCAGCACGGGAGGGCCCCTCGGGAGGCAGTACTTC.

This chain joins TRBV10-3 and TRBJ1-1; no clear D gene. CDR3 length: 13 residues. The germline CDR1 and CDR2 sequences are ENHRY and SYGVKD. V was clipped by 6 bases and J by 5 bases, with 13 bases between them. The CDR3 here is CAISPWGETEAFF. The DNA for the CDR3 is TGTGCCATCAGCCCTTGGGGAGAGACTGAAGCTTTCTTT.

The table lists this clone with a few counts. The V call is TRBV4-3, the J call TRBJ1-4, with 7 bases aligning to TRBD1. The V gene's germline CDR1 is LGHNA and CDR2 YSLEER. The CDR3 covers 13 residues. V lost 5 bases and J lost 8; bases outside the gene matches: 5. CDR3 in DNA: TGCGCCAGCAGCTCGACAGGGAGGGAAAAACTGTTTTTT. It specifies CASSSTGREKLFF.

V and J are TRBV5-6 and TRBJ2-1; no definite D call. This CDR3 is built from 12 residues. V was cut by 0 bases and J by 10 bases, with 8 bases left in between. Germline CDR1 SGHDT, CDR2 YYEEEE. CDR3 nucleotides: TGTGCCAGCAGCTTGGGAGGCAGGGAGCAGTTCTTC. Its translation: CASSLGGREQFF.

This rearrangement joins TRBV19 to TRBJ2-7; a weak D match, TRBD2 (5 bases). The CDR3 totals 14 residues. Trimming pared 6 bases from V and 2 bases from J, leaving 14 bases between. CDR1 and CDR2 from the germline V gene are LNHDA and SQIVND (reference sequence). CDR3: CASSFSQTTYEQYF. As DNA, the CDR3 is TGTGCCAGTAGCTTTTCGCAGACTACCTACGAGCAGTACTTC.

The CDR3 is CASSYSDFLGELFF. In nucleotides, the CDR3 is TGTGCCAGCAGTTACTCTGACTTTCTCGGGGAGCTGTTTTTT. V gene TRBV9 combines with J gene TRBJ2-2; D gene uncertain. The CDR3 runs to 14 residues. Trimming stripped 5 bases from V and 7 bases from J, with 15 bases between. Germline V lookup: CDR1 SGDLS, CDR2 YYNGEE.

The rearrangement joins TRBV18 to TRBJ2-1, with 7 nucleotides matching TRBD2. The V gene end was trimmed by 6 bases and the J gene end by 7 bases; junction bases not matched to a gene: 12. CDR1 KGHSH and CDR2 LQKENI come from the germline V gene. The CDR3 length is 15 residues. The DNA for the CDR3 is TGTGCCAGCTCCGCCCTACGGGAGGTCATGAATGAGCAGTTCTTC. This translates into CASSALREVMNEQFF.

This chain connects TRBV11-3 to TRBJ2-1; possible D gene TRBD1, 7 bases. V was cut by 5 bases and J by 9 bases, with 17 bases left in between. Germline CDR1 is SGHNT and CDR2 is YENEEA. The CDR3 contains 14 residues. CDR3 DNA sequence: TGTGCCAGCAGCCGCCAGGGGGGAGAGGGTGAGCAGTTCTTC. Translated: CASSRQGGEGEQFF.

The chain couples TRBV11-2 to TRBJ2-1; D remains unclear. Trimming pared 3 bases from V and 0 bases from J, leaving 9 bases between. In germline, CDR1 is SGHAT, CDR2 FQNNGV. There are 15 residues in the CDR3. CDR3 in DNA: TGTGCCAGCAGCTTTAACAGTTACTCCTACAATGAGCAGTTCTTC. The encoded protein is CASSFNSYSYNEQFF.

CDR3: CASRPAGAANEKLFF. The CDR3, as DNA: TGTGCCAGCAGGCCCGCGGGGGCAGCTAATGAAAAACTGTTTTTT. This chain uses TRBV27 with TRBJ1-4, with a tentative D call TRBD1 (6 bases). The CDR3 runs 15 residues. V lost 6 bases, J lost 3 bases, and 14 bases lay in between. Germline V lookup: CDR1 MNHEY, CDR2 SMNVEV (reference sequence).

The chain is built from TRBV27 and TRBJ2-5, with D unclear. This CDR3 has 14 amino acids. V lost 1 base to trimming and J lost 2 bases, with 8 bases between them. Germline V lookup: CDR1 MNHEY, CDR2 SMNVEV (reference sequence). CDR3 nucleotide sequence: TGTGCCAGCAGTTTATTTGGCAGGCAAGAGACCCAGTACTTC. It specifies CASSLFGRQETQYF.

J is TRBJ2-2 and V is TRBV6-9; D is unresolved. Between the trimmed V and J ends, which lost 8 bases and 2 bases, there was a span of 21 bases. CDR1 and CDR2 from the germline V gene are MNHGY and SVAAGI. The CDR3 runs to 17 residues. CDR3 sequence reads: CASVEARYNENTGELFF. The CDR3 nucleotides are TGTGCCAGCGTTGAGGCACGATACAACGAAAACACCGGGGAGCTGTTTTTT.

The rearrangement uses TRBV7-2 and TRBJ2-5, with TRBD1 matching 9 bases. After removal of 1 base from V and 2 bases from J, the junction contained 11 bases not matched to a gene. CDR3 length: 18 residues. In germline, CDR1 is SGHTA, CDR2 FQGNSA. The CDR3 bases are TGTGCCAGCAGCTTAGAAAGGACAGGGGCGGACCTACAAGAGACCCAGTACTTC. Amino acid sequence: CASSLERTGADLQETQYF. The full variable domain, its missing parts supplied by reference TRBV7-2 and TRBJ2-5, is GAGVSQSPSNKVTEKGKDVELRCDPISGHTALYWYRQSLGQGLEFLIYFQGNSAPDKSGLPSDRFSAERTGGSVSTLTIQRTQQEDSAVYLCASSLERTGADLQETQYFGPGTRLLVL.

V is TRBV7-9 and J is TRBJ2-6; 9 bases are shared with TRBD1. The CDR3 contains 18 residues. Per the germline V gene, CDR1 is SEHNR and CDR2 is FQNEAQ (reference sequence). The J segment lost 1 base and the V segment lost 5 bases, leaving 9 bases of the junction unmatched. The CDR3 here is CASSRGGQGSSGANVLTF. The DNA of the CDR3 is TGTGCCAGCAGCCGGGGTGGACAGGGGTCTTCTGGGGCCAACGTCCTGACTTTC.

This clone was counted once. The chain uses TRBV6-1 and TRBJ1-4; D remains ambiguous. With 3 bases removed from V and 10 bases from J, the gap between germline ends came to 6 bases. The CDR3 extends over 11 amino acids. The V gene's germline CDR1 is MNHNS and CDR2 SASEGT. CDR3: CASSEGGKLFF. CDR3 DNA sequence: TGTGCCAGCAGTGAGGGAGGAAAACTGTTTTTT.

The chain carries TRBV9 and TRBJ2-7; tentative D call: TRBD1 (6 bases). Germline V gene data show CDR1 as SGDLS and CDR2 as YYNGEE. Trimming removed 0 bases from V and 6 bases from J, with 13 bases in between. CDR3 length equals 14 residues. This CDR3 reads CASSVAGTSLEQYF. In DNA form, the CDR3 reads TGTGCCAGCAGCGTAGCTGGGACAAGCCTCGAGCAGTACTTC.

The V and J genes are TRBV29-1 and TRBJ2-2; 9 bases align to TRBD1. The CDR3 is 15 residues long. The J segment lost 7 bases and the V segment lost 1 base, leaving 7 bases of the junction unmatched. Germline V gene lookup returns CDR1 SQVTM and CDR2 ANQGSEA. The CDR3 sequence: CSVEAGTGYDGELFF. The CDR3 coding sequence is TGCAGCGTTGAAGCCGGGACAGGGTATGACGGGGAGCTGTTTTTT.

V is TRBV5-4 and J is TRBJ2-1, with 7 bases matching TRBD1. The junction had 12 bases not matched to a gene; V was cut back by 4 bases and J by 5 bases. The CDR3 is 16 amino acids. Germline V CDR1 and CDR2: SGHNT, YYREEE (reference sequence). The CDR3 coding sequence is TGTGCCAGCAGCCCTCAATTGACAGGGACCAACAATGAGCAGTTCTTC. It translates to CASSPQLTGTNNEQFF.

This clone occurred once. This chain uses TRBV20-1 with TRBJ2-5; D ambiguous. CDR1 DFQATT and CDR2 SNEGSKA come from the germline V gene (reference sequence). CDR3 length: 11 residues. Trimming left V 5 bases short and J 2 bases short, with 6 bases between. The CDR3 is CSAEKQETQYF. The CDR3 nucleotides read TGCAGTGCTGAAAAACAAGAGACCCAGTACTTC.

This chain links TRBV7-2 with TRBJ2-1; D might be TRBD2 (5 bases). Between the trimmed V and J ends, which lost 3 bases and 0 bases, there was a span of 9 bases. CDR1 and CDR2 (germline): SGHTA, FQGNSA. CDR3 length: 15 residues. The DNA of the CDR3 is TGTGCCAGCAGCTTTGCAGGAGGCTCCTACAATGAGCAGTTCTTC. It codes for CASSFAGGSYNEQFF.

This clone was seen a single time. The chain recombines TRBV6-5 with TRBJ2-7; possible D gene TRBD2, 7 bases. Germline lookup yields CDR1 MNHEY and CDR2 SVGAGI. The CDR3 is made up of 15 amino acids. V was shortened by 6 bases and J by 2 bases, with 17 bases between the two germline ends. The CDR3: CASSPVRGGAYEQYF. DNA for the CDR3: TGTGCCAGCAGCCCGGTTAGGGGGGGAGCCTACGAGCAGTACTTC.

The V gene is TRBV4-1, the J gene TRBJ1-2, with D hard to call. In germline, CDR1 is MGHRA, CDR2 YSYEKL. This CDR3 is 12 amino acids long. V was clipped by 5 bases and J by 6 bases, with 10 bases between them. The CDR3 DNA is TGCGCCAGCAGCACCCCCGGGGATGGCTACACCTTC. Translated: CASSTPGDGYTF.

The chain has TRBV5-1 and TRBJ2-1; 13 nucleotides match TRBD2. This CDR3 contains 15 residues. Germline CDR1 SGHRS, CDR2 YFSETQ. The junction had 5 bases not matched to a gene; V was cut back by 4 bases and J by 7 bases. This CDR3 is CASSAGTSGMNEQFF. CDR3 sequence (DNA): TGCGCCAGCAGCGCCGGGACTAGCGGGATGAATGAGCAGTTCTTC.

The chain joins TRBV7-3 to TRBJ2-3; the D is unclear. Germline values: CDR1 SGHTA, CDR2 FQGTGA. The CDR3 is made up of 13 amino acids. V lost 7 bases to trimming and J lost 4 bases, with 12 bases between them. The CDR3 loop reads CASTLIGPDTQYF. The DNA of the CDR3 is TGTGCCAGCACTCTAATCGGCCCAGATACGCAGTATTTT.